This T cell receptor (beta chain) stems from a study of a mutant IDH1 vaccine in newly diagnosed glioma. Turning to the study itself: Patients arrived already treated with radiotherapy, temozolomide, or both, most having had both. General study points: Vaccine-induced immune responses occurred in less than 95% of patients.

Time point specified: baseline, week 1 (first vaccination visit). Treatment reported: pre-vaccination baseline after standard-of-care therapy. The CDR3 has 13 residues. The germline gives CDR1 SQVTM, CDR2 ANQGSEA. Details on this clone: The target antigen is unknown.

The assay was immunoSEQ multiplex PCR, and TCRdb's table has in-frame clones only and misses some. The sample includes more than 20,000 clones, approximately 85% of them seen just once. The gene calls are TRBV29-1 and TRBJ2-5, with D maybe TRBD2 (7 bases). The J call may be wrong; the DNA end is better matched by TRBJ2-7. This TCR derives from a man aged 40-55 years with glioma. Material: PBMCs, obtained from a glioma patient treated with radiotherapy, temozolomide or both. The CDR3: CSVERGEGYEQYF. The DNA for the CDR3 is TGCAGCGTTGAAAGGGGGGAGGGTTACGAGCAGTACTTC.